These T cell receptor beta chains were read from a single sample in a study of CD8 T cells in Susac syndrome. A single record per CDR3 protein comes from TCRdb applying MiXCR to the immunoSEQ multiplex PCR reads. The sample holds more than 150,000 distinct CDR3 sequences, roughly 95% seen once. Input material: CD4+ T cells from PBMCs. The receptors shown here come from a human donor with Susac syndrome. Both conserved end residues are part of each CDR3. A D gene is named only where the DNA matches it firmly. Clone size appears in some rows only: once, few, many, or a class for an expanded clone.

clone size: few
V gene: TRBV7-2
D gene: NA
J gene: TRBJ1-3
CDR3 DNA: TGTGCCAGCAGCGCGCAGGGAGCTGGAAACACCATATATTTT
CDR3 protein: CASSAQGAGNTIYF

clone size: NA
V gene: TRBV29-1
D gene: NA
J gene: TRBJ2-1
CDR3 DNA: TGCAGCACAGGGACGGGAATTTACAATGAGCAGTTCTTC
CDR3 protein: CSTGTGIYNEQFF

clone size: NA
V gene: TRBV6-1
D gene: NA
J gene: TRBJ2-7
CDR3 DNA: TGTGCCAGCAGTGGGGACGCATACGAGCAGTACTTC
CDR3 protein: CASSGDAYEQYF

clone size: once
V gene: TRBV27
D gene: NA
J gene: TRBJ2-7
CDR3 DNA: TGTGCCAGCACCCCCAGTGGCGGCTCCTACGAGCAGTACTTC
CDR3 protein: CASTPSGGSYEQYF

clone size: NA
V gene: TRBV10-3
D gene: TRBD2
J gene: TRBJ2-1
CDR3 DNA: TGTGCCCTCAGGACTAGCGGGGGGGCAGTAAATGAGCAGTTCTTC
CDR3 protein: CALRTSGGAVNEQFF

clone size: NA
V gene: TRBV7-8
D gene: NA
J gene: TRBJ2-7
CDR3 DNA: TGTGCCAGCAGCGGGCAAAGCTACGAGCAGTACTTC
CDR3 protein: CASSGQSYEQYF

clone size: NA
V gene: TRBV7-6
D gene: NA
J gene: TRBJ2-1
CDR3 DNA: TGTGCCAGCAGCTTAGCGGATGTGAATGAGCAGTTCTTC
CDR3 protein: CASSLADVNEQFF

clone size: NA
V gene: TRBV5-1
D gene: TRBD2
J gene: TRBJ2-3
CDR3 DNA: TGCGCCAGCACGAGCGGGGCAAGCACAGATACGCAGTATTTT
CDR3 protein: CASTSGASTDTQYF

clone size: NA
V gene: TRBV3-1
D gene: NA
J gene: TRBJ2-1
CDR3 DNA: TGTGCCAGCAGCCAGGACTACAACTACAATGAGCAGTTCTTC
CDR3 protein: CASSQDYNYNEQFF

clone size: NA
V gene: TRBV20-1
D gene: NA
J gene: TRBJ1-1
CDR3 DNA: TGCAGTGCTAGAAGTAACATGAACACTGAAGCTTTCTTT
CDR3 protein: CSARSNMNTEAFF

clone size: NA
V gene: TRBV12-3/TRBV12-4
D gene: TRBD1
J gene: TRBJ2-7
CDR3 DNA: TGTGCCAGCACCCGGGACAGCCGCTACGAGCAGTACTTC
CDR3 protein: CASTRDSRYEQYF

clone size: NA
V gene: TRBV6-1
D gene: NA
J gene: TRBJ2-3
CDR3 DNA: TGTGCCAGCAGTGAATCGAGCTCGCAGTATTTT
CDR3 protein: CASSESSSQYF

clone size: NA
V gene: TRBV3-1
D gene: TRBD1
J gene: TRBJ1-5
CDR3 DNA: TGTGCCAGCAGCCAAACAGGGGGCGGGAAGGTCAATCAGCCCCAGCATTTT
CDR3 protein: CASSQTGGGKVNQPQHF

clone size: NA
V gene: TRBV20-1
D gene: NA
J gene: TRBJ1-3
CDR3 DNA: TGCAGTGCTCAACTTACATCAGTCTCTGGAAACACCATATATTTT
CDR3 protein: CSAQLTSVSGNTIYF

clone size: NA
V gene: TRBV16
D gene: NA
J gene: TRBJ1-3
CDR3 DNA: TGTGCCAGCAGCCAATCGTCCTCAGGGTTTGGAAACACCATATATTTT
CDR3 protein: CASSQSSSGFGNTIYF

clone size: NA
V gene: TRBV20-1
D gene: TRBD1
J gene: TRBJ2-1
CDR3 DNA: TGCAGTGCTTCTATACGGACAGGAGGTGAGCAGTTCTTC
CDR3 protein: CSASIRTGGEQFF

clone size: NA
V gene: TRBV7-8
D gene: NA
J gene: TRBJ2-3
CDR3 DNA: TGTGCCAGCAGCTTGGCAAGGAGAAACACAGATACGCAGTATTTT
CDR3 protein: CASSLARRNTDTQYF

clone size: NA
V gene: TRBV18
D gene: NA
J gene: TRBJ2-5
CDR3 DNA: TGTGCCAGCTCACCACCGCTGGGGGAGACCCAGTACTTC
CDR3 protein: CASSPPLGETQYF

clone size: NA
V gene: TRBV3-1
D gene: NA
J gene: TRBJ1-3
CDR3 DNA: TGTGCCAGCAGCCAAGATGGGACATTTGGTGGAAACACCATATATTTT
CDR3 protein: CASSQDGTFGGNTIYF

clone size: NA
V gene: TRBV7-9
D gene: TRBD1
J gene: TRBJ1-1
CDR3 DNA: TGTGCCAGCAGCTTTAGATTCCGGACAGGGGATGCTACTGAAGCTTTCTTT
CDR3 protein: CASSFRFRTGDATEAFF